These 21 T cell receptor beta chains originate from one sample sequenced in a study of blood T cell repertoires in COVID-19. The repertoire was sequenced with immunoSEQ multiplex PCR; TCRdb's copy has only in-frame clones and lacks some. The sample consists of about 75,000 clones, approximately 86% of them appearing once. The sequencing sample was made of peripheral blood. These TCRs come from a man aged 80 or over with COVID-19, enrolled during active disease.

J is TRBJ2-7 and V is TRBV5-4; the match to TRBD2 covers 7 bases. V lost 4 bases and J lost 2; bases outside the gene matches: 0. The CDR3 spans 12 residues. From germline, CDR1 is SGHNT and CDR2 YYREEE (reference sequence). The chain's CDR3 is CASSRGAYEQYF. The CDR3 DNA reads TGTGCCAGCAGCCGGGGGGCCTACGAGCAGTACTTC.

The chain combines TRBV19 with TRBJ1-2; D unclear. CDR3 size: 17 residues. V lost 1 base and J lost 0, with 15 bases in between. Germline values: CDR1 LNHDA, CDR2 SQIVND (reference sequence). The CDR3 sequence is CASSIGNPWAPNYGYTF. The CDR3 nucleotides are TGTGCCAGTAGTATAGGAAACCCATGGGCTCCTAACTATGGCTACACCTTC. The full variable domain, its missing parts supplied by reference TRBV19 and TRBJ1-2, is DGGITQSPKYLFRKEGQNVTLSCEQNLNHDAMYWYRQDPGQGLRLIYYSQIVNDFQKGDIAEGYSVSREKKESFPLTVTSAQKNPTAFYLCASSIGNPWAPNYGYTFGSGTRLTVV.

The chain is built from TRBV28 and TRBJ1-1, with no clear D. Germline V gene lookup returns CDR1 MDHEN and CDR2 SYDVKM. The CDR3 loop spans 16 amino acids. V gave up 6 bases and J gave up 0 bases, with 17 bases separating them. The CDR3 sequence: CASSPGVSGVNTEAFF. CDR3 DNA: TGTGCCAGCAGCCCCGGGGTCTCCGGGGTGAACACTGAAGCTTTCTTT.

This chain links TRBV12-3 or TRBV12-4 with TRBJ1-5; D is possibly TRBD1 (5 bases). V was trimmed by 3 bases and J by 6 bases, leaving 9 bases between them. CDR3 length: 13 amino acids. This CDR3 reads CASSFGGSQPQHF. The CDR3 coding sequence is TGTGCCAGCAGTTTCGGGGGGAGTCAGCCCCAGCATTTT.

The chain has TRBV19 and TRBJ1-4; D gene ambiguous. This CDR3 is built from 16 residues. Germline V gene lookup returns CDR1 LNHDA and CDR2 SQIVND (reference sequence). The ends were cut back, 3 bases at V and 0 bases at J, with 11 bases in the middle. Here the CDR3 DNA reads TGTGCCAGTAGTATCACGGGAACCGCAACTAATGAAAAACTGTTTTTT. Translation: CASSITGTATNEKLFF.

This clone was seen only once. This rearrangement joins TRBV5-1 to TRBJ1-2; possibly TRBD1 for D (6 bases). The germline CDR1 and CDR2 sequences are SGHRS and YFSETQ. The ends were cut back, 7 bases at V and 4 bases at J, with 17 bases in the middle. This CDR3 spans 14 amino acids. CDR3 amino acids: CASGEGVAGYGYTF. Here the CDR3 DNA reads TGCGCCAGCGGAGAGGGGGTAGCGGGCTATGGCTACACCTTC.

The CDR3 nucleotides read TGTGCCAGCAGCTTAGATTATGCGGCTGAAGCTTTCTTT. Its translation is CASSLDYAAEAFF. The chain has TRBV11-3 and TRBJ1-1; no clear D gene. The CDR3 is made up of 13 amino acids. The germline V gene has CDR1 SGHNT and CDR2 YENEEA. Trimming cost V 0 bases and J 6 bases, with 8 bases left between them.

The rearrangement links TRBV6-5 to TRBJ1-1; D call uncertain. This CDR3 is 15 amino acids long. The germline CDR1 and CDR2 sequences are MNHEY and SVGAGI. V lost 1 base and J lost 0, with 9 bases in between. The CDR3 region is CASSYFSEMNTEAFF. In DNA, the CDR3 is TGTGCCAGCAGTTACTTCAGTGAAATGAACACTGAAGCTTTCTTT.

V and J are TRBV18 and TRBJ2-1; 7 bases align to TRBD1. This CDR3 comprises 12 residues. J was trimmed by 10 bases and V by 3 bases; bases with no gene match: 3. CDR1 KGHSH and CDR2 LQKENI come from the germline V gene. The DNA of the CDR3 is TGTGCCAGCTCACCCGACAGGGTCGAGCAGTTCTTC. Translating gives CASSPDRVEQFF.

This clone was picked up a small number of times. The CDR3 region is CASSSSFLNTIYF. The CDR3 DNA follows: TGTGCCAGCAGCTCGAGTTTTTTGAACACCATATATTTT. V gene TRBV7-2 combines with J gene TRBJ1-3, with D unresolved. The CDR3 is 13 amino acids. Germline V gene data show CDR1 as SGHTA and CDR2 as FQGNSA. The V and J ends lost 4 bases and 7 bases respectively, with 11 bases between them.

This sequence joins TRBV7-2 and TRBJ2-7, with D possibly being TRBD1 (5 bases). V gave up 7 bases and J gave up 5 bases, with 15 bases separating them. The germline CDR1 and CDR2 sequences are SGHTA and FQGNSA. This CDR3 has 13 amino acids. CDR3 residues: CASTDAGIDEQYF. CDR3 coding DNA: TGTGCCAGCACGGATGCAGGGATCGACGAGCAGTACTTC. The full variable domain, its missing parts supplied by reference TRBV7-2 and TRBJ2-7, is GAGVSQSPSNKVTEKGKDVELRCDPISGHTALYWYRQSLGQGLEFLIYFQGNSAPDKSGLPSDRFSAERTGGSVSTLTIQRTQQEDSAVYLCASTDAGIDEQYFGPGTRLTVT.

This sequence joins TRBV6-5 and TRBJ2-7; D is possibly TRBD2 (5 bases). V dropped 6 bases and J dropped 0 bases, with 12 bases sitting between them. Germline V lookup: CDR1 MNHEY, CDR2 SVGAGI. The CDR3 has 14 amino acids. The CDR3 DNA follows: TGTGCCAGCAGCCGGGGTCTTAGCTCCTACGAGCAGTACTTC. Protein: CASSRGLSSYEQYF.

This chain links TRBV3-1 (or the pseudogene TRBV3-2) with TRBJ1-2; perhaps TRBD1 as D (5 bases). CDR3 length equals 13 residues. V lost 4 bases and J lost 4, with 10 bases in between. Germline-derived CDR1 and CDR2 are LGHDT and YNNKEL (reference sequence). CDR3 region: CASSPTTVYGYTF. The CDR3 nucleotides read TGTGCCAGCAGCCCGACGACAGTCTATGGCTACACCTTC.

The chain joins TRBV5-4 to TRBJ1-2; 8 nucleotides align to TRBD1. The CDR3 has 17 amino acids. Germline CDR1 reads SGHNT; CDR2 reads YYREEE (reference sequence). The junction had 20 bases not matched to a gene; V was cut back by 7 bases and J by 6 bases. This chain's CDR3 is CASVAEGGGQVANGYTF. As DNA, the CDR3 is TGTGCCAGCGTAGCGGAGGGGGGGGGACAGGTGGCGAATGGCTACACCTTC.

This chain connects TRBV20-1 to TRBJ2-7; 7 bases match TRBD1. This CDR3 spans 11 amino acids. The J segment lost 3 bases and the V segment lost 7 bases, leaving 3 bases of the junction unmatched. The germline CDR1 and CDR2 sequences are DFQATT and SNEGSKA (reference sequence). CDR3 nucleotide sequence: TGCAGTGGGGGACAGAACTACGAGCAGTACTTC. It yields the protein CSGGQNYEQYF.

This rearrangement joins TRBV9 to TRBJ1-1, with D unresolved. V shed 0 bases and J shed 1 base, with 10 bases lying between them. Germline CDR1 SGDLS, CDR2 YYNGEE. The CDR3 loop spans 15 amino acids. For the CDR3, the DNA is TGTGCCAGCAGCGTAGGTTGGAGGCAGAACACTGAAGCTTTCTTT. Translated, it gives CASSVGWRQNTEAFF.

V is TRBV27 and J is TRBJ1-5; D gene uncertain. The CDR3 contains 15 residues. V lost 9 bases and J lost 0, with 15 bases in between. Germline V CDR1 and CDR2: MNHEY, SMNVEV (reference sequence). The CDR3 coding sequence is TGTGCCAGTAAGCGCGGGGATTATAGCAATCAGCCCCAGCATTTT. Encoded protein: CASKRGDYSNQPQHF.

V and J are TRBV2 and TRBJ2-3, with D hard to call. V was cut by 3 bases and J by 2 bases, with 6 bases left in between. The CDR3 runs 13 residues. Germline CDR1 reads SNHLY; CDR2 reads FYNNEI. The CDR3 DNA sequence: TGTGCCAGCAGTGACCTATACACAGATACGCAGTATTTT. As protein: CASSDLYTDTQYF.

The chain couples TRBV6-1 to TRBJ2-2; 7 positions agree with TRBD1. J was trimmed by 4 bases and V by 2 bases; bases with no gene match: 7. The CDR3 covers 16 residues. In germline, CDR1 is MNHNS, CDR2 SASEGT. CDR3 bases: TGTGCCAGCAGTGAACCGGGACAGAGACTCACCGGGGAGCTGTTTTTT. Translation: CASSEPGQRLTGELFF.

V usage is TRBV5-5 and J usage is TRBJ2-1; 13 nucleotides agree with TRBD2. With 3 bases clipped from V and 4 bases from J, the junction kept 1 base outside the gene matches. The CDR3 is made up of 15 amino acids. CDR1 and CDR2 (germline): SGHKS, YYEKEE (reference sequence). The CDR3 loop reads CASSSGLAGYNEQFF. In nucleotides, the CDR3 is TGTGCCAGCAGCTCGGGACTAGCGGGGTACAATGAGCAGTTCTTC.

V gene TRBV27 combines with J gene TRBJ2-7, with 9 bases that match TRBD1. The germline gives CDR1 MNHEY, CDR2 SMNVEV (reference sequence). V gave up 10 bases and J gave up 3 bases; unmatched junction bases: 13. The CDR3 contains 15 residues. The DNA for the CDR3 is TGTGCCACCAGCTTAGGACAGGGGAGAAGCTACGAGCAGTACTTC. Translation gives CATSLGQGRSYEQYF.